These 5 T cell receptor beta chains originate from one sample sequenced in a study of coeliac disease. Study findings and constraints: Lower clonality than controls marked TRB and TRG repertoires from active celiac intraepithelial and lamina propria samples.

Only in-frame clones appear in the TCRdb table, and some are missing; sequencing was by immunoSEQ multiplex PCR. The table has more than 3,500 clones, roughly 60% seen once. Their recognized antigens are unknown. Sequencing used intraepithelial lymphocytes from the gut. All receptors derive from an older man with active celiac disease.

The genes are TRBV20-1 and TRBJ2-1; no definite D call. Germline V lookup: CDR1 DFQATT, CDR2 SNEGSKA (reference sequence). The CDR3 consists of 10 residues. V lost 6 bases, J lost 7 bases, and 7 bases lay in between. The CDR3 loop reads CSATLNEQFF. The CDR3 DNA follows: TGCAGTGCCACTTTAAATGAGCAGTTCTTC.

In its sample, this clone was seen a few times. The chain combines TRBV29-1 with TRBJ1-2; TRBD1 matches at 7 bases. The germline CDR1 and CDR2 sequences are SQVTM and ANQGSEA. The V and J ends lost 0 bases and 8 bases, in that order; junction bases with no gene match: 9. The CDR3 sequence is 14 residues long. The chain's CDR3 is CSVEDRAGGRGYTF. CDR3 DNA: TGCAGCGTTGAAGATAGGGCAGGGGGTAGGGGCTACACCTTC.

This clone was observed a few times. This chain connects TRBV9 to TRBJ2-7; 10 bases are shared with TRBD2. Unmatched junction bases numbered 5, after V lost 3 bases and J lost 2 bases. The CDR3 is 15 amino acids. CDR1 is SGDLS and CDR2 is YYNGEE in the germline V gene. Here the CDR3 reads CASSEGLAATYEQYF. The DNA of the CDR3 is TGTGCCAGCAGCGAAGGACTAGCGGCTACCTACGAGCAGTACTTC.

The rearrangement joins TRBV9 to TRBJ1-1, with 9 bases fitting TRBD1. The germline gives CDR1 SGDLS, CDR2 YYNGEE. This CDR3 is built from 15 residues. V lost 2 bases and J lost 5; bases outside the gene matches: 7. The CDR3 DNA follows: TGTGCCAGCAGCGTTGAACAGGGGGCTAGGACTGAAGCTTTCTTT. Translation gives CASSVEQGARTEAFF.

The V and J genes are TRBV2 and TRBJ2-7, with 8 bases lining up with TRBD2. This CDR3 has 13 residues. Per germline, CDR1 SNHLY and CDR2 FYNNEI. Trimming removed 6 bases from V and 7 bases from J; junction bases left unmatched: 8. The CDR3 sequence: CASRTGGPGEQYF. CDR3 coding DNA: TGTGCCAGCAGGACGGGGGGGCCGGGAGAGCAGTACTTC.